The 25 T cell receptor beta chains reported below all come from one sample, sequenced in a study of molecular identifiers for immune sequencing clone quantification. TCRdb re-called the PCR reads through MiXCR, storing one row per CDR3 protein. The repertoire holds about 510,000 distinct CDR3 sequences, with 20% to 25% as singletons. Sample: naive CD8+ T cells from blood, with Jurkat cell RNA spiked in. Documented subset: FACS-sorted CD8+CD4-CCR7+CD45RA+ naive T cells. The receptor set was obtained from a human donor in good health. Some libraries in this study had Jurkat cell RNA spiked in.

Notes on this clonotype: The junction shows a germline mismatch at one end, possibly a read error. The V and J genes are TRBV24-1 and TRBJ2-1, with D hard to call. Germline V gene data show CDR1 as KGHDR and CDR2 as SFDVKD. The CDR3 sequence is 15 residues long. CDR3 sequence reads: CAISDWSGHGYEQFF. The CDR3 bases are TGTGCCATCAGTGACTGGTCAGGCCACGGCTATGAGCAGTTCTTC.

A note on this clonotype: A junction end diverges from the germline sequence, so it may reflect a read error. This chain joins TRBV9 and TRBJ2-7; 13 bases align to TRBD2. This CDR3 has 16 residues. CDR1 is SGDLS and CDR2 is YYNGEE in the germline V gene. CDR3 region: CVSSPRTSGGLYEQYF. The CDR3 DNA follows: TGTGTCAGCAGCCCCAGGACTAGCGGGGGTCTCTACGAGCAGTACTTC.

This clonotype was counted many times. This chain uses TRBV7-6 with TRBJ2-3; D possibly corresponds to TRBD2 (6 bases). CDR1 is SGHVS, CDR2 FNYEAQ, per germline. Trimming removed 5 bases from V and 0 bases from J, with 12 bases in between. This CDR3 is 15 amino acids long. The DNA of the CDR3 is TGTGCCAGCAGCCGGACGGGACTTAGCACAGATACGCAGTATTTT. This encodes CASSRTGLSTDTQYF.

This clonotype showed up many times. The rearrangement links TRBV7-2 to TRBJ2-3; TRBD2 agrees at 8 bases. There are 17 residues in the CDR3. V lost 1 base and J lost 4; bases outside the gene matches: 10. Germline CDR1 SGHTA, CDR2 FQGNSA. The CDR3 loop reads CASSLGFTAGVSDTQYF. CDR3 DNA: TGTGCCAGCAGCTTAGGGTTCACAGCGGGGGTCTCAGATACGCAGTATTTT.

This clonotype was seen at least ten times. The chain uses TRBV15 and TRBJ1-5; D unresolved. Per the germline V gene, CDR1 is LNHNV and CDR2 is YYDKDF (reference sequence). V lost 0 bases and J lost 7, with 13 bases in between. The CDR3 length is 15 residues. The CDR3 region is CATSRDKGEGQPQHF. CDR3 DNA: TGTGCCACCAGCAGAGATAAAGGAGAGGGACAGCCCCAGCATTTT.

In its sample, this clonotype was seen a few times. The gene calls are TRBV12-3 or TRBV12-4 and TRBJ2-3; D may be TRBD1 (6 bases). V shed 6 bases and J shed 7 bases, with 17 bases lying between them. The CDR3 is 14 residues long. The CDR3 DNA is TGTGCCAGCAGCCCGGGACAAACGACGAATACGCAGTATTTT. This sequence encodes CASSPGQTTNTQYF.

The CDR3 DNA reads TGTGCCAGCAGTTATTGGGTCTCCGGGGAGCTGTTTTTT. Protein product: CASSYWVSGELFF. This chain uses TRBV6-6 with TRBJ2-2; the D is unclear. The ends were cut back, 3 bases at V and 6 bases at J, with 8 bases in the middle. This CDR3 is built from 13 residues. Germline V gives CDR1 MNHNY, CDR2 SVGAGI (reference sequence).

This clonotype has at least ten counts. DNA for the CDR3: TGTGCCAGCAGCCCAGAACTAGCGCCACGATCCTACGAGCAGTACTTC. Translating gives CASSPELAPRSYEQYF. J is TRBJ2-7 and V is TRBV7-9, with 7 bases that match TRBD2. The CDR3 is made up of 16 amino acids. J gave up 1 base and V 5 bases, and 11 bases lay outside the gene matches. Per germline, CDR1 SEHNR and CDR2 FQNEAQ (reference sequence).

The V gene is TRBV12-3 or TRBV12-4, the J gene TRBJ1-1, with D tentatively TRBD1 (6 bases). The V end was cut by 6 bases, the J end by 3 bases, with 23 bases between. The CDR3 extends over 17 amino acids. The CDR3 loop is CASSEFIWTAGDTEAFF. CDR3 nucleotide sequence: TGTGCCAGCAGCGAATTTATATGGACAGCCGGTGACACTGAAGCTTTCTTT.

This clonotype was seen a few times. The chain uses TRBV20-1 and TRBJ1-1, with a weak D call TRBD1 (5 bases). V lost 6 bases to trimming and J lost 1 base, with 15 bases between them. This CDR3 has 14 residues. The V gene's germline CDR1 is DFQATT and CDR2 SNEGSKA (reference sequence). CDR3 nucleotides: TGCAGTGCCCTGGGGGGACTGACGAACACTGAAGCTTTCTTT. This sequence encodes CSALGGLTNTEAFF.

This clonotype was recorded many times. This sequence joins TRBV30 and TRBJ1-1; no clear D gene. The CDR3 contains 10 residues. Germline CDR1 GTSNPN, CDR2 SVGIG (reference sequence). V dropped 7 bases and J dropped 7 bases, with 10 bases sitting between them. CDR3 in amino acids: CASQDGEAFF. CDR3 in DNA: TGTGCCTCGCAGGACGGTGAAGCTTTCTTT.

The V call is TRBV9, the J call TRBJ1-1; 8 bases align to TRBD1. Unmatched junction bases numbered 5, after V lost 3 bases and J lost 4 bases. This CDR3 region has 14 residues. Germline values: CDR1 SGDLS, CDR2 YYNGEE. CDR3: CASSAGQGFTEAFF. The CDR3 DNA is TGTGCCAGCAGCGCCGGACAGGGCTTCACTGAAGCTTTCTTT.

This chain uses TRBV7-6 with TRBJ2-5; 7 positions match TRBD2. The CDR3 sequence is 16 residues long. The V and J ends lost 1 base and 0 bases, in that order; junction bases with no gene match: 5. Germline CDR1 SGHVS, CDR2 FNYEAQ. This CDR3 reads CASSLGAGEYQETQYF. The DNA for the CDR3 is TGTGCCAGCAGCTTAGGTGCGGGGGAGTACCAAGAGACCCAGTACTTC.

As for this clonotype: Germline and junction disagree at one end, which may indicate a read error. The rearrangement uses TRBV24-1 and TRBJ2-2, with 10 bases identical to TRBD1. Germline V lookup: CDR1 KGHDR, CDR2 SFDVKD. The CDR3 spans 14 residues. This CDR3 reads CATARDRGAGGLFF. The CDR3 region has the DNA TGTGCCACCGCCCGGGACAGGGGCGCCGGGGGGCTGTTTTTT.

This clonotype came up many times. DNA for the CDR3: TGTGCCAGCAGTCCGGGACGGAGCTCTGGGGCCAACGTCCTGACTTTC. It is translated as CASSPGRSSGANVLTF. The chain links TRBV28 to TRBJ2-6; the D gene could be TRBD1 or TRBD2 (5 bases each). This CDR3 spans 16 amino acids. Trimming took off 5 bases at V and 0 bases at J, with 11 bases between the two ends. Germline V lookup: CDR1 MDHEN, CDR2 SYDVKM.

CDR3 amino acids: CAWSLPRDGNTIYF. For the CDR3, the DNA is TGTGCCTGGAGCCTCCCGAGGGATGGAAACACCATATATTTT. The gene calls are TRBV30 and TRBJ1-3, with no clear D. Germline values: CDR1 GTSNPN, CDR2 SVGIG (reference sequence). Trimming took 3 bases from V and 3 from J, leaving 12 bases between them. CDR3 length: 14 amino acids.

This clonotype has more than one count but fewer than ten. This chain uses TRBV5-1 with TRBJ2-7; 8 bases are shared with TRBD1. This CDR3 contains 15 residues. CDR1 is SGHRS and CDR2 is YFSETQ in the germline V gene. The V and J ends lost 0 bases and 3 bases, in that order; junction bases with no gene match: 5. The CDR3 here is CASSLGQGAGYEQYF. The CDR3 DNA follows: TGCGCCAGCAGCTTGGGGCAGGGGGCAGGCTACGAGCAGTACTTC.

For the CDR3, the DNA is TGCAGTGCAAGGGGGGACGGGACTAGCGGGGGGGCCGCCTACGAGCAGTACTTC. Its translation: CSARGDGTSGGAAYEQYF. The chain carries TRBV20-1 and TRBJ2-7, with 16 bases matching TRBD2. This CDR3 is built from 18 residues. Germline V gene lookup returns CDR1 DFQATT and CDR2 SNEGSKA (reference sequence). V was pared by 6 bases and J by 2 bases, with 13 bases of the junction left unmatched.

This clonotype was seen at least ten times. The chain joins TRBV7-8 to TRBJ2-7; a weak D match, TRBD1 (6 bases). The CDR3 is made up of 14 amino acids. Deletions cut 5 bases from V and 0 bases from J, with 11 bases between. Germline CDR1 is SGHVS and CDR2 is FQNEAQ. CDR3 bases: TGTGCCAGCAGCCCCCGGGACAACTCCTACGAGCAGTACTTC. It specifies CASSPRDNSYEQYF.

V is TRBV11-2 and J is TRBJ1-2, with D tentatively TRBD1 (5 bases). Germline V gene data show CDR1 as SGHAT and CDR2 as FQNNGV. The germline V and J ends were trimmed by 1 base and 2 bases, with 11 bases remaining between them. CDR3 length: 15 amino acids. CDR3 nucleotides: TGTGCCAGCAGCTTAGTTTCTCCAGGGAACTATGGCTACACCTTC. This translates into CASSLVSPGNYGYTF.

This clonotype was counted at least ten times. CDR3 DNA: TGTGCCTGGAGTGCCGGGCAGGGAGGTCAGCCCCAGCATTTT. Protein product: CAWSAGQGGQPQHF. This chain uses TRBV30 with TRBJ1-5, with a tentative D call TRBD1 (5 bases). The CDR3 totals 14 residues. The germline V gene has CDR1 GTSNPN and CDR2 SVGIG (reference sequence). Between the trimmed V and J ends, which lost 1 base and 6 bases, there was a span of 13 bases.

The rearrangement joins TRBV12-3 or TRBV12-4 to TRBJ2-3, with D possibly matching TRBD2 (5 bases). CDR3 length equals 14 residues. The V and J ends lost 2 bases and 2 bases respectively, with 8 bases between them. CDR3 sequence: CASSLIATTDTQYF. The CDR3 DNA reads TGTGCCAGCAGTTTAATAGCGACCACAGATACGCAGTATTTT.

V gene TRBV30 combines with J gene TRBJ2-3; D call uncertain. This CDR3 has 16 amino acids. With 6 bases removed from V and 0 bases from J, the gap between germline ends came to 19 bases. Per the germline V gene, CDR1 is GTSNPN and CDR2 is SVGIG (reference sequence). CDR3 protein: CACDLGVRGSTDTQYF. CDR3 nucleotide sequence: TGTGCCTGCGATTTGGGTGTCCGAGGTAGCACAGATACGCAGTATTTT.

The sample holds a few counts of this clonotype. The V and J genes are TRBV20-1 and TRBJ2-1; 13 nucleotides match TRBD2. The CDR3 length is 15 residues. J gave up 7 bases and V 4 bases, and 7 bases lay outside the gene matches. In germline, CDR1 is DFQATT, CDR2 SNEGSKA (reference sequence). Here the CDR3 DNA reads TGCAGTGCTAAACTAGCGGGAGGGCCGGGAAATGAGCAGTTCTTC. Amino acids: CSAKLAGGPGNEQFF.

Turning to this clonotype: Being one base from a much bigger clone, this may be a read error. V is TRBV6-2 or TRBV6-3 and J is TRBJ2-3; D is uncertain. The CDR3 covers 12 residues. Looked up from germline, CDR1 is MNHEY and CDR2 is SVGEGT. The CDR3 coding sequence is TGTGCCAGCAGTTTGGGGTTGGATACGCGGTATTTT. This sequence encodes CASSLGLDTRYF.